Presented here are 23 T cell receptor beta chains from one specimen sequenced in a study of blood T cell repertoires in COVID-19. Some clones are missing from TCRdb's copy, which holds only in-frame ones; the method was immunoSEQ multiplex PCR. In the table there are 150,000 to 200,000 clones, about 85% of which are singletons. Material for sequencing was peripheral blood. Every receptor here comes from a man aged 55-75 years with active or convalescent COVID-19.

The chain uses TRBV9 and TRBJ2-5, with D perhaps matching TRBD1 (8 bases). The CDR3 extends over 15 amino acids. The V end was cut by 0 bases, the J end by 9 bases, with 18 bases between. Looked up from germline, CDR1 is SGDLS and CDR2 is YYNGEE. CDR3 DNA sequence: TGTGCCAGCAGCGTAGAGTTCGACAGGGGAGGGTCCCAGTACTTC. The encoded protein is CASSVEFDRGGSQYF.

This chain joins TRBV3-1 (or the pseudogene TRBV3-2) and TRBJ1-6, with 8 bases fitting TRBD1. V lost 0 bases to trimming and J lost 9 bases; unmatched junction nucleotides: 7. The length of the CDR3 is 16 residues. The germline V gene has CDR1 LGHDT and CDR2 YNNKEL (reference sequence). As DNA, the CDR3 is TGTGCCAGCAGCCAAGATTGGACAGGGTTTAGTTCACCCCTCCACTTT. It encodes CASSQDWTGFSSPLHF.

The chain recombines TRBV2 with TRBJ2-3, with 13 positions matching TRBD2. CDR1 is SNHLY, CDR2 FYNNEI, per germline. CDR3 size: 15 residues. The ends lost 7 bases at V and 5 bases at J; junction bases unmatched: 6. The CDR3 here is CASMPGLAGIDTQYF. The CDR3 DNA follows: TGTGCCAGCATGCCGGGACTAGCGGGGATAGATACGCAGTATTTT.

The chain couples TRBV3-1 (or the pseudogene TRBV3-2) to TRBJ2-1, with D maybe TRBD1 (6 bases). Germline lookup yields CDR1 LGHDT and CDR2 YNNKEL (reference sequence). Trimming stripped 4 bases from V and 5 bases from J, with 18 bases between. The CDR3 consists of 16 residues. This CDR3 reads CASSPGAAGAHNEQFF. For the CDR3, the DNA is TGTGCCAGCAGCCCAGGTGCGGCAGGGGCCCACAATGAGCAGTTCTTC.

The chain joins TRBV7-9 to TRBJ1-2, with D tentatively TRBD1 (6 bases). This CDR3 comprises 16 residues. The ends were cut back, 4 bases at V and 4 bases at J, with 19 bases in the middle. Germline CDR1 SEHNR, CDR2 FQNEAQ (reference sequence). Written as DNA, the CDR3 is TGTGCCAGCAGCTATAAACAGGGAAGCAACGGCTATGGCTACACCTTC. Translating gives CASSYKQGSNGYGYTF.

The genes are TRBV6-5 and TRBJ1-5; perhaps TRBD1 as D (5 bases). The V gene's germline CDR1 is MNHEY and CDR2 SVGAGI. The CDR3 is 14 residues long. The germline V and J ends were trimmed by 6 bases and 1 base, with 10 bases remaining between them. CDR3 region: CASRAPGSNQPQHF. The CDR3 DNA is TGTGCCAGCAGGGCGCCAGGGAGCAATCAGCCCCAGCATTTT.

The genes are TRBV29-1 and TRBJ2-5; 7 positions agree with TRBD2. This CDR3 comprises 12 residues. CDR1 and CDR2 from the germline V gene are SQVTM and ANQGSEA. Trimming took 8 bases from V and 1 from J; bases not matched to a gene: 4. CDR3 nucleotides: TGCAGCTCTCGGGGGGTCCAAGAGACCCAGTACTTC. Amino acids: CSSRGVQETQYF.

The chain couples TRBV6-1 to TRBJ1-2; D is undetermined. CDR3 length: 15 amino acids. Germline loops: CDR1 MNHNS, CDR2 SASEGT. V lost 0 bases and J 2 bases, leaving 10 bases between the germline ends. The CDR3 spells CASSEAHGVNYGYTF. The CDR3 coding sequence is TGTGCCAGCAGTGAAGCTCACGGGGTCAACTATGGCTACACCTTC.

V gene TRBV9 combines with J gene TRBJ1-2; 7 nucleotides line up with TRBD1. Germline CDR1 is SGDLS and CDR2 is YYNGEE. V gave up 3 bases and J gave up 4 bases; unmatched junction bases: 3. The CDR3 covers 13 residues. The DNA of the CDR3 is TGTGCCAGCAGCGACCAGGGGGGCTATGGCTACACCTTC. It encodes CASSDQGGYGYTF. Full variable domain (outside the CDR3, taken from reference TRBV9 and TRBJ1-2): DSGVTQTPKHLITATGQRVTLRCSPRSGDLSVYWYQQSLDQGLQFLIQYYNGEERAKGNILERFSAQQFPDLHSELNLSSLELGDSALYFCASSDQGGYGYTFGSGTRLTVV.

About this clone itself: The sample carries other DNA sequences with the same CDR3. The V gene is TRBV12-3 or TRBV12-4, the J gene TRBJ1-1; D gene unclear. This CDR3 has 11 amino acids. The V gene lost 5 bases and the J gene lost 3 bases, with 4 bases spanning the gap. The CDR3 DNA reads TGTGCCAGCAGTCTATACACTGAAGCTTTCTTT. Its protein product is CASSLYTEAFF.

V usage is TRBV2 and J usage is TRBJ2-2; D might be TRBD1 (6 bases). The V gene lost 4 bases and the J gene lost 5 bases, with 11 bases spanning the gap. The CDR3 has 14 amino acids. Germline V gene data show CDR1 as SNHLY and CDR2 as FYNNEI. The CDR3 DNA is TGTGCCAGCAGTGGAGGGGGATGGACCGGGGAGCTGTTTTTT. This translates into CASSGGGWTGELFF.

The chain couples TRBV19 to TRBJ2-2; TRBD2 might be the D (5 bases). Germline V CDR1 and CDR2: LNHDA, SQIVND (reference sequence). The CDR3 has 15 residues. Trimming removed 5 bases at V and 7 bases at J, with 17 bases between. The CDR3: CASSGLRGSGGELFF. The CDR3 nucleotides are TGTGCCAGTAGTGGGCTTAGAGGGTCGGGCGGGGAGCTGTTTTTT.

V is TRBV9 and J is TRBJ2-5, with 14 bases lining up with TRBD2. J was trimmed by 1 base and V by 0 bases; bases with no gene match: 5. The CDR3 has 18 residues. Germline V gives CDR1 SGDLS, CDR2 YYNGEE. The CDR3 reads CASSVGSGTSGGQETQYF. The CDR3 DNA sequence: TGTGCCAGCAGCGTAGGCTCCGGGACTAGCGGGGGCCAAGAGACCCAGTACTTC.

The chain couples TRBV11-2 to TRBJ1-2; a weak D match, TRBD1 (5 bases). Trimming shortened V by 3 bases and J by 1 base, and 9 bases separated the two germline ends. This CDR3 has 14 amino acids. Germline V gives CDR1 SGHAT, CDR2 FQNNGV. CDR3 sequence (DNA): TGTGCCAGCAGCTTGCAACAGGATAACTATGGCTACACCTTC. Its translation: CASSLQQDNYGYTF. The whole variable domain, remainder taken from reference TRBV11-2 and TRBJ1-2, is EAGVAQSPRYKIIEKRQSVAFWCNPISGHATLYWYQQILGQGPKLLIQFQNNGVVDDSQLPKDRFSAERLKGVDSTLKIQPAKLEDSAVYLCASSLQQDNYGYTFGSGTRLTVV.

J is TRBJ2-2 and V is TRBV7-9; D may be TRBD2 (7 bases). The germline CDR1 and CDR2 sequences are SEHNR and FQNEAQ (reference sequence). The V end lost 7 bases, the J end lost 0 bases, and 15 bases lay between the germline ends. The CDR3 length is 16 residues. CDR3 loop: CASIFGGPSNTGELFF. CDR3 sequence (DNA): TGTGCCAGCATCTTCGGGGGGCCTTCGAACACCGGGGAGCTGTTTTTT.

The V call is TRBV7-2, the J call TRBJ2-1; D possibly corresponds to TRBD1 (6 bases). V was clipped by 5 bases and J by 3 bases, with 14 bases between them. The germline CDR1 and CDR2 sequences are SGHTA and FQGNSA. The CDR3 contains 15 residues. The CDR3 coding sequence is TGTGCCAGCAGCGTAGGGACAAACAGCTACAATGAGCAGTTCTTC. It translates to CASSVGTNSYNEQFF.

The rearrangement uses TRBV7-9 and TRBJ1-2; D is undetermined. Per the germline V gene, CDR1 is SEHNR and CDR2 is FQNEAQ (reference sequence). Trimming left V 2 bases short and J 8 bases short, with 15 bases between. There are 14 residues in the CDR3. CDR3 sequence (DNA): TGTGCCAGCAGCTTACCTGGCACCTCGGGGGGCTACACCTTC. Translated: CASSLPGTSGGYTF.

The chain is built from TRBV6-2 or TRBV6-3 and TRBJ2-3; D perhaps matches TRBD2 (6 bases). The germline CDR1 and CDR2 sequences are MNHEY and SVGEGT. This CDR3 comprises 14 residues. V was clipped by 5 bases and J by 4 bases, with 13 bases between them. CDR3 nucleotide sequence: TGTGCCAGCAGTCGAACTAGCCTCCCAGATACGCAGTATTTT. Protein product: CASSRTSLPDTQYF.

The rearrangement joins TRBV5-4 to TRBJ2-7; D perhaps matches TRBD2 (5 bases). The CDR3 length is 14 residues. CDR1 SGHNT and CDR2 YYREEE come from the germline V gene (reference sequence). V lost 0 bases and J lost 1, with 8 bases in between. The CDR3 DNA reads as TGTGCCAGCAGCTTGGCAGGACTTTCCTACGAGCAGTACTTC. This gives the protein CASSLAGLSYEQYF.

The rearrangement joins TRBV19 to TRBJ1-2; D is uncertain. CDR3 size: 15 residues. The V and J ends lost 2 bases and 3 bases respectively, with 13 bases between them. Germline CDR1 and CDR2: LNHDA and SQIVND (reference sequence). In DNA form, the CDR3 reads TGTGCCAGTAGTATAAGAGAGGGCGCGGACTATGGCTACACCTTC. As protein: CASSIREGADYGYTF.

The chain joins TRBV5-6 to TRBJ2-3, with TRBD1 matching 10 bases. Germline CDR1 is SGHDT and CDR2 is YYEEEE. Trimming took 0 bases from V and 5 from J; bases not matched to a gene: 6. The CDR3 runs 16 residues. The DNA of the CDR3 is TGTGCCAGCAGCTTGGGGAGGGACAGGGGAAAAGATACGCAGTATTTT. Translating it yields CASSLGRDRGKDTQYF.

This chain links TRBV9 with TRBJ1-4, with 7 bases aligning to TRBD1. Trimming at V came to 4 bases and at J to 0 bases, leaving 3 bases not matched to a gene. The germline V gene encodes CDR1 SGDLS and CDR2 YYNGEE. The CDR3 sequence is 15 residues long. The CDR3 DNA reads TGTGCCAGCAGCTCCCAGGGGGCAACTAATGAAAAACTGTTTTTT. Protein: CASSSQGATNEKLFF.

CDR3 protein: CASSYGQGYSPLHF. CDR3 DNA sequence: TGTGCCAGCAGCTATGGACAGGGTTATTCACCCCTCCACTTT. The chain carries TRBV5-4 and TRBJ1-6, with 8 bases fitting TRBD1. CDR1 and CDR2 from the germline V gene are SGHNT and YYREEE (reference sequence). This CDR3 spans 14 amino acids. V dropped 3 bases and J dropped 8; count of bases not matched to a gene: 4.